This TCR beta chain was captured by sequencing in a study of T cells in Graves' hyperthyroidism and ophthalmopathy. Only a few counts were recorded for this clonotype. RNA transcripts served as the template for amplifying TCR beta CDR3 regions. The TCR CDR3 first-round RT-PCR relied on the HTBI primer set. TCRdb re-derived calls from the multiplex PCR reads in MiXCR, one entry per CDR3 protein. Of hundreds of thousands of distinct CDR3 sequences in the sample, about a fifth are singletons; the top ten hold under 35%. The receptor's source is a man under 40 with Graves' ophthalmopathy. Specimen: blood.

The CDR3 DNA is TGCAGTGCTAGCCGACCCGGGACTAGCGGGATACAAGAGACCCAGTACTTC. Encoded protein: CSASRPGTSGIQETQYF. J is TRBJ2-5 and V is TRBV20-1; 13 nucleotides agree with TRBD2. Germline V gene data show CDR1 as DFQATT and CDR2 as SNEGSKA (reference sequence). Losses at the gene ends were 3 bases for V and 2 bases for J; bases not matched to a gene: 9. The length of the CDR3 is 17 residues.